This T cell receptor (beta chain) came from a study of blood T cell repertoires in COVID-19. Germline CDR1 is LGHNA and CDR2 is YSLEER. The CDR3 spans 13 residues. Trimming took 0 bases from V and 13 from J; bases not matched to a gene: 5. Sequenced by immunoSEQ multiplex PCR; TCRdb stores in-frame clones only, minus some. The sample yields 28,000 or so clones, roughly 90% seen once. The chain recombines TRBV4-3 with TRBJ2-1; 8 bases agree with TRBD1. The sequenced material came from peripheral blood. This TCR derives from a man between 60 and 70 years old with COVID-19, enrolled during active disease. The CDR3 DNA follows: TGCGCCAGCAGCCAAGAGTCAGGGGGCAGTCAGTTCTTC. Protein sequence: CASSQESGGSQFF.